This T cell receptor beta chain was obtained from a study of T cells in Graves' hyperthyroidism and ophthalmopathy. Study-level background: Staff took peripheral blood when the initial diagnosis was made, before any treatment began. Study-level results: Most thyroid clonotypes expanded above 0.001 were also detected in blood. A 13 V-J signature model discriminated ophthalmopathy versus stable hyperthyroidism.

This clonotype was seen more than once but under ten times. Its antigen is undetermined. PBMCs were derived from around 10 ml fresh peripheral blood. RNA transcripts provided the source from which TCR beta CDR3 regions were amplified. HTBI primers were employed in a first-round RT-PCR of the TCR CDR3. From the multiplex PCR reads, TCRdb called clonotypes with MiXCR, one entry per CDR3 protein. This table has hundreds of thousands of distinct CDR3 sequences, 15% to 20% appearing once. The CDR3 sequence is 16 residues long. Germline V lookup: CDR1 SNHLY, CDR2 FYNNEI. Trimming shortened V by 6 bases and J by 2 bases, and 14 bases separated the two germline ends.

The sequence came from a woman in her 50s with Graves' hyperthyroidism that later progressed to Graves' ophthalmopathy. Sequenced material: blood. The chain uses TRBV2 and TRBJ2-6; weak D call: TRBD1 (6 bases). The CDR3 DNA reads as TGTGCCAGCAGACGAACCAGGGGAACTGGGGCCAACGTCCTGACTTTC. Translation: CASRRTRGTGANVLTF.